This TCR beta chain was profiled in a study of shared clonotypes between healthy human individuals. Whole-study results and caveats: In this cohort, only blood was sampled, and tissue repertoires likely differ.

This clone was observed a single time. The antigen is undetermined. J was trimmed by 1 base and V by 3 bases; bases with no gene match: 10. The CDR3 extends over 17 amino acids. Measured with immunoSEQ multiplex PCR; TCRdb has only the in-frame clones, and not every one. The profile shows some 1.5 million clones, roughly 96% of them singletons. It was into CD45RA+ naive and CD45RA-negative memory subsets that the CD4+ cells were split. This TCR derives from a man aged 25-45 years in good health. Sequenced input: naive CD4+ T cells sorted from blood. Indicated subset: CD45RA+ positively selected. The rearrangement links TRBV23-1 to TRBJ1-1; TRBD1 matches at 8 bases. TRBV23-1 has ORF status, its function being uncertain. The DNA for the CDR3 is TGCGCCAGCAGTCAGGGGGACGACAGGGGATCGAACACTGAAGCTTTCTTT. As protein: CASSQGDDRGSNTEAFF.